These 24 T cell receptor beta chains originate from one sample sequenced in a study of preoperative IRX-2 immunotherapy in early breast cancer. Documented treatment: preoperative locoregional IRX-2 cytokine immunotherapy. TCRdb keeps only in-frame clones here, not all; method: immunoSEQ multiplex PCR. Seen here are 20,000 to 30,000 clones, around 87% observed once, and the top ten hold roughly 9%. Sequenced material: tumor tissue, taken after IRX-2 immunotherapy. Receptors were obtained from a human donor with breast cancer.

A note on this clone: The germline gene is not matched at one end of the junction; a read error may be the cause. This chain joins TRBV2 and TRBJ1-6; unclear D gene. Germline CDR1 and CDR2: SNHLY and FYNNEI. The CDR3 loop spans 15 amino acids. CDR3 in DNA: TGTGCCAGCCGTGAAACGGGGTATATTAATTCACCCCTCCACTTT. Residues: CASRETGYINSPLHF.

V usage is TRBV9 and J usage is TRBJ1-3, with D tentatively TRBD1 (5 bases). V lost 0 bases and J lost 0, with 19 bases in between. The V gene's germline CDR1 is SGDLS and CDR2 YYNGEE. The CDR3 runs 19 residues. The CDR3 sequence: CASSVGGGTDGASGNTIYF. The CDR3 DNA is TGTGCCAGCAGCGTAGGGGGGGGGACGGACGGGGCCTCTGGAAACACCATATATTTT.

This clone was seen more than once but under ten times. This chain uses TRBV21-1 with TRBJ1-5. TRBV21-1 is classified as a pseudogene. The CDR3 loop spans 16 amino acids. The CDR3 here is CASLLGLFDSNQPQHF. In DNA form, the CDR3 reads TGTGCCAGCCTGCTTGGTTTATTCGATAGCAATCAGCCCCAGCATTTT.

This chain uses TRBV7-9 with TRBJ2-7; no clear D gene. The CDR3 sequence is 14 residues long. The germline V gene has CDR1 SEHNR and CDR2 FQNEAQ (reference sequence). V was pared by 0 bases and J by 3 bases, with 9 bases between. CDR3 DNA sequence: TGTGCCAGCAGCTTAGCGCTGTCTGACTACGAGCAGTACTTC. Its translation is CASSLALSDYEQYF.

V gene TRBV28 combines with J gene TRBJ1-1, with D possibly TRBD1 on 6 matching bases. This CDR3 spans 14 amino acids. Germline CDR1 is MDHEN and CDR2 is SYDVKM. Trimming took 6 bases from V and 2 from J, leaving 13 bases between them. The CDR3 region has the DNA TGTGCCAGCAGCCCGGACAGATTTAACACTGAAGCTTTCTTT. It specifies CASSPDRFNTEAFF. The full variable domain, completed using reference TRBV28 and TRBJ1-1, is DVKVTQSSRYLVKRTGEKVFLECVQDMDHENMFWYRQDPGLGLRLIYFSYDVKMKEKGDIPEGYSVSREKKERFSLILESASTNQTSMYLCASSPDRFNTEAFFGQGTRLTVV.

This chain uses TRBV30 with TRBJ2-1, with D possibly matching TRBD1 (6 bases). This CDR3 has 16 amino acids. The germline gives CDR1 GTSNPN, CDR2 SVGIG (reference sequence). Trimming left V 2 bases short and J 4 bases short, with 18 bases between. CDR3 in amino acids: CAWSPGGLQGYNEQFF. CDR3 DNA sequence: TGTGCCTGGAGTCCCGGTGGTCTACAGGGTTACAATGAGCAGTTCTTC.

The chain couples TRBV5-4 to TRBJ2-7, with 9 nucleotides matching TRBD1. Germline CDR1 and CDR2: SGHNT and YYREEE (reference sequence). The J segment lost 4 bases and the V segment lost 5 bases, leaving 7 bases of the junction unmatched. The length of the CDR3 is 14 residues. CDR3 loop: CASRRSGQGYEQYF. The CDR3 DNA sequence: TGTGCCAGCAGGCGTAGCGGACAGGGGTACGAGCAGTACTTC.

This clone has just one count. This chain links TRBV27 with TRBJ2-2, with 10 bases that match TRBD2. This CDR3 spans 18 amino acids. With 8 bases clipped from V and 1 base from J, the junction kept 13 bases outside the gene matches. The germline V gene has CDR1 MNHEY and CDR2 SMNVEV (reference sequence). CDR3 residues: CASSFQLAGVENTGELFF. CDR3 bases: TGTGCCAGCTCCTTTCAGCTAGCGGGAGTGGAGAACACCGGGGAGCTGTTTTTT.

The V call is TRBV6-1, the J call TRBJ1-5, with D perhaps TRBD1 (5 bases). Germline loops: CDR1 MNHNS, CDR2 SASEGT. The germline V and J ends were trimmed by 2 bases and 8 bases, with 13 bases remaining between them. This CDR3 is built from 14 residues. The CDR3 DNA follows: TGTGCCAGCAGTGAAACCGGCAGGGCCGAGCCCCAGCATTTT. As protein: CASSETGRAEPQHF.

The chain joins TRBV7-6 to TRBJ2-2, with D perhaps TRBD1 (5 bases). The CDR3 totals 13 residues. The germline CDR1 and CDR2 sequences are SGHVS and FNYEAQ. Trimming left V 1 base short and J 11 bases short, with 11 bases between. Here the CDR3 reads CASSLGGRIELFF. The DNA of the CDR3 is TGTGCCAGCAGCTTAGGGGGCAGAATTGAGCTGTTTTTT.

The V call is TRBV2, the J call TRBJ1-2; D gene uncertain. Germline V CDR1 and CDR2: SNHLY, FYNNEI. This CDR3 has 13 amino acids. V was trimmed by 3 bases and J by 4 bases, leaving 9 bases between them. The chain's CDR3 is CASSDLGSYGYTF. CDR3 nucleotides: TGTGCCAGCAGTGATTTGGGGTCCTATGGCTACACCTTC.

The chain joins TRBV6-4 to TRBJ1-6, with D maybe TRBD1 (6 bases). The CDR3 is 12 amino acids. Germline CDR1 reads MRHNA; CDR2 reads SNTAGT. Between the trimmed V and J ends, which lost 6 bases and 15 bases, there was a span of 15 bases. The DNA for the CDR3 is TGTGCCAGCAGAGGGGGTCCTAAGGACCTCCACTTT. This translates into CASRGGPKDLHF.

This clone was picked up one time. The chain recombines TRBV7-8 with TRBJ2-7; D possibly corresponds to TRBD1 (5 bases). The V gene's germline CDR1 is SGHVS and CDR2 FQNEAQ. V lost 1 base and J 4 bases, leaving 11 bases between the germline ends. This CDR3 has 14 amino acids. The CDR3 DNA reads TGTGCCAGCAGCTTAGGGGTAGGGGAATACGAGCAGTACTTC. This translates into CASSLGVGEYEQYF.

J is TRBJ1-5 and V is TRBV5-4; possible D gene TRBD1, 5 bases. The CDR3 is made up of 16 amino acids. V was trimmed by 0 bases and J by 1 base, leaving 11 bases between them. The V gene's germline CDR1 is SGHNT and CDR2 YYREEE (reference sequence). The CDR3 loop reads CASSLGGDPSNQPQHF. The DNA for the CDR3 is TGTGCCAGCAGCTTGGGGGGGGACCCGAGCAATCAGCCCCAGCATTTT.

The CDR3 sequence is CASSPQTGGIGYTF. The CDR3 DNA follows: TGCGCCAGCAGCCCCCAGACAGGGGGCATTGGCTACACCTTC. The rearrangement joins TRBV5-1 to TRBJ1-2, with TRBD1 matching 10 bases. CDR3 size: 14 residues. The V and J ends lost 4 bases and 7 bases, in that order; junction bases with no gene match: 7. Germline V lookup: CDR1 SGHRS, CDR2 YFSETQ.

The chain joins TRBV2 to TRBJ2-3, with D perhaps matching TRBD1 or TRBD2 (5 bases each). V was trimmed by 3 bases and J by 2 bases, leaving 12 bases between them. This CDR3 is built from 15 residues. Germline V gene sequence: CDR1 SNHLY, CDR2 FYNNEI. CDR3 nucleotide sequence: TGTGCCAGCAGTGACCCGACGGGACCCACAGATACGCAGTATTTT. Encoded protein: CASSDPTGPTDTQYF.

The gene calls are TRBV19 and TRBJ2-7; 13 nucleotides agree with TRBD2. Trimming cost V 6 bases and J 2 bases; bases outside gene matches: 4. CDR3 size: 15 residues. Germline lookup yields CDR1 LNHDA and CDR2 SQIVND (reference sequence). CDR3 DNA: TGTGCCAGTAGCCTACTAGCGGGAGGGGCCTACGAGCAGTACTTC. Amino acids: CASSLLAGGAYEQYF.

The gene calls are TRBV7-2 and TRBJ1-1; unclear D gene. From germline, CDR1 is SGHTA and CDR2 FQGNSA. The CDR3 loop spans 12 amino acids. With 5 bases removed from V and 2 bases from J, the gap between germline ends came to 6 bases. As DNA, the CDR3 is TGTGCCAGCAGCCATCCTAACACTGAAGCTTTCTTT. Its translation is CASSHPNTEAFF.

J is TRBJ2-5 and V is TRBV10-3, with D perhaps TRBD1 or TRBD2 (5 bases each). The CDR3 runs 13 residues. V gave up 8 bases and J gave up 2 bases, with 12 bases separating them. Germline CDR1 ENHRY, CDR2 SYGVKD. CDR3 protein: CAIGTVEQETQYF. In DNA form, the CDR3 reads TGTGCCATCGGGACGGTGGAGCAAGAGACCCAGTACTTC.

The V call is TRBV18, the J call TRBJ2-7, with D possibly TRBD2 on 6 matching bases. Per the germline V gene, CDR1 is KGHSH and CDR2 is LQKENI. V was shortened by 2 bases and J by 0 bases, with 17 bases between the two germline ends. This CDR3 is 17 amino acids long. In DNA form, the CDR3 reads TGTGCCAGCTCACCAAGGTTAACGGGAGAGAGCTCCTACGAGCAGTACTTC. Translation: CASSPRLTGESSYEQYF.

The genes are TRBV5-1 and TRBJ2-7; no clear D gene. The V end was cut by 3 bases, the J end by 0 bases, with 10 bases between. CDR1 is SGHRS, CDR2 YFSETQ, per germline. The CDR3 extends over 14 amino acids. The CDR3 region has the DNA TGCGCCAGCAGCTGGAGAGCAAGCTCCTACGAGCAGTACTTC. This translates into CASSWRASSYEQYF.

The rearrangement links TRBV4-1 to TRBJ2-1; D gene ambiguous. The V gene's germline CDR1 is MGHRA and CDR2 YSYEKL. V was shortened by 2 bases and J by 4 bases, with 12 bases between the two germline ends. CDR3 size: 15 residues. CDR3 protein: CASSQSPLLYNEQFF. The CDR3 DNA is TGCGCCAGCAGCCAAAGCCCGCTCCTATACAATGAGCAGTTCTTC.

The rearrangement uses TRBV5-1 and TRBJ1-2; 11 bases line up with TRBD1. Looked up from germline, CDR1 is SGHRS and CDR2 is YFSETQ. The CDR3 is 16 residues long. With 1 base clipped from V and 3 bases from J, the junction kept 5 bases outside the gene matches. The CDR3 DNA reads as TGCGCCAGCAGCTTGATCGGACAGGGGGCCTACTATGGCTACACCTTC. Translating it yields CASSLIGQGAYYGYTF.

This clone was recorded a few times. The chain employs TRBV5-1 and TRBJ2-7; D gene uncertain. Germline CDR1 SGHRS, CDR2 YFSETQ. Trimming removed 7 bases at V and 0 bases at J, with 11 bases between. This CDR3 spans 13 amino acids. The CDR3 DNA is TGCGCCAGCCTTAAGGAAGGCTCCTACGAGCAGTACTTC. Protein: CASLKEGSYEQYF.